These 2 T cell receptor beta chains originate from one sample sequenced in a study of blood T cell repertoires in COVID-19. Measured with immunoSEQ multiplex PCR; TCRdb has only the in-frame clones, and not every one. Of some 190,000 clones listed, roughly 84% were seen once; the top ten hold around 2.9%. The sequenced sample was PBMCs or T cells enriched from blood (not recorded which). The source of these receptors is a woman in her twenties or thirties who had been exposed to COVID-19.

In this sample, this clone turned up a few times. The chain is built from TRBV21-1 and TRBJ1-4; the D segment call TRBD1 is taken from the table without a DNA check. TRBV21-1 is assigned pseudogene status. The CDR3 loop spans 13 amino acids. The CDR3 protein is CASITQGSEKLFF. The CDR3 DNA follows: TGTGCCAGCATCACACAGGGGAGTGAAAAACTGTTTTTT.

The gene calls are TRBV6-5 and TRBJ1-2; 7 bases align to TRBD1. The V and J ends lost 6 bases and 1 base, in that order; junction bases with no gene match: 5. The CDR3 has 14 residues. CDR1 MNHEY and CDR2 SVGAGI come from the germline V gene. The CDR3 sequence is CASSSWDSNYGYTF. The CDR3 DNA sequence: TGTGCCAGCAGCTCCTGGGACAGTAACTATGGCTACACCTTC.